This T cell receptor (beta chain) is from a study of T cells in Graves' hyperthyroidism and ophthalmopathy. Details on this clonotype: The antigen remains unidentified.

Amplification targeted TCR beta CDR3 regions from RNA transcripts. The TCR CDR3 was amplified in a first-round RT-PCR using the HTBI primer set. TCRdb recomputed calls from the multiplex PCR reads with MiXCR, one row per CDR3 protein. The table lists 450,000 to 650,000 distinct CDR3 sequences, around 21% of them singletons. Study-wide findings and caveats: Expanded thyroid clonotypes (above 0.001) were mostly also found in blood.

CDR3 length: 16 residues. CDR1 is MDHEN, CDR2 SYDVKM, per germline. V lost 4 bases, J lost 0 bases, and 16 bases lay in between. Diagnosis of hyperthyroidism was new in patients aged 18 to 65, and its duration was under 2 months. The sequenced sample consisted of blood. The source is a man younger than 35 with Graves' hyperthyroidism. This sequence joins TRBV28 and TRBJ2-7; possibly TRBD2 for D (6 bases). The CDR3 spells CASSSGVGLLSYEQYF. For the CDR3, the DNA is TGTGCCAGCAGTTCGGGGGTTGGTCTCCTCTCCTACGAGCAGTACTTC. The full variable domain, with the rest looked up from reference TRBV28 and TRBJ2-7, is DVKVTQSSRYLVKRTGEKVFLECVQDMDHENMFWYRQDPGLGLRLIYFSYDVKMKEKGDIPEGYSVSREKKERFSLILESASTNQTSMYLCASSSGVGLLSYEQYFGPGTRLTVT.